These 9 T cell receptor beta chains were all obtained from the same sample, sequenced in a study of T cell responses to AZD1222 COVID-19 vaccine. Here immunoSEQ multiplex PCR was the method, and the copy in TCRdb shows in-frame clones only, minus some. The data hold under 200,000 clones, with under 95% observed a single time. This specimen consisted of peripheral blood, obtained on day 0 of MenACWY control vaccination. Source of these receptors: an adult in good health.

CDR3 region: CASSLAGENTEAFF. The CDR3 nucleotides are TGTGCCAGCAGCTTAGCGGGGGAAAACACTGAAGCTTTCTTT. The rearrangement joins TRBV11-2 to TRBJ1-1; D is possibly TRBD1 (5 bases). With 1 base removed from V and 2 bases from J, the gap between germline ends came to 8 bases. Per the germline V gene, CDR1 is SGHAT and CDR2 is FQNNGV. The CDR3 has 14 residues.

This chain uses TRBV7-3 with TRBJ1-1; tentative D call: TRBD1 (6 bases). The CDR3 consists of 14 residues. V lost 5 bases to trimming and J lost 0 bases, with 10 bases between them. Germline V gene data show CDR1 as SGHTA and CDR2 as FQGTGA. CDR3 DNA: TGTGCCAGCAGCCTGGACAGAGTGAACACTGAAGCTTTCTTT. It is translated as CASSLDRVNTEAFF. Supplemented by reference TRBV7-3 and TRBJ1-1, the full variable domain reads GAGVSQTPSNKVTEKGKYVELRCDPISGHTALYWYRQSLGQGPEFLIYFQGTGAADDSGLPNDRFFAVRPEGSVSTLKIQRTERGDSAVYLCASSLDRVNTEAFFGQGTRLTVV.

The chain has TRBV11-1 and TRBJ2-3; D gene unclear. Germline CDR1 and CDR2: SGHAT and FQDESV (reference sequence). Deletions cut 1 base from V and 2 bases from J, with 13 bases between. The CDR3 contains 16 residues. DNA of the CDR3: TGTGCCAGCAGCTTAGAAGGAAGGAGATACACAGATACGCAGTATTTT. Its translation is CASSLEGRRYTDTQYF.

This chain uses TRBV12-3 or TRBV12-4 with TRBJ1-5; maybe TRBD1 (5 bases). The CDR3 covers 13 residues. The V and J ends lost 5 bases and 4 bases respectively, with 9 bases between them. This CDR3 is CASSLTGNQPQHF. The CDR3 region has the DNA TGTGCCAGCAGTCTCACAGGTAATCAGCCCCAGCATTTT.

Only one count was recorded for this clone. V gene TRBV6-6 combines with J gene TRBJ1-2, with D tentatively TRBD1 (6 bases). The germline gives CDR1 MNHNY, CDR2 SVGAGI (reference sequence). The CDR3 consists of 16 residues. V lost 7 bases, J lost 4 bases, and 22 bases lay in between. The CDR3 protein is CASTKGGGPTSYGYTF. Written as DNA, the CDR3 is TGTGCCAGCACAAAAGGGGGGGGCCCCACCTCCTATGGCTACACCTTC.

The chain recombines TRBV7-2 with TRBJ2-2; D is ambiguous. With 6 bases removed from V and 8 bases from J, the gap between germline ends came to 10 bases. Germline V gives CDR1 SGHTA, CDR2 FQGNSA. This CDR3 has 12 amino acids. DNA for the CDR3: TGTGCCAGCAGTCGGGCGGAGGGGGAGCTGTTTTTT. The encoded protein is CASSRAEGELFF.

The chain carries TRBV7-3 and TRBJ2-1; D is perhaps TRBD1 or TRBD2 (6 bases each). Trimming took 5 bases from V and 3 from J, leaving 14 bases between them. From germline, CDR1 is SGHTA and CDR2 FQGTGA. The CDR3 sequence is 15 residues long. The CDR3 spells CASSPPGGRYNEQFF. The CDR3 DNA follows: TGTGCCAGCAGCCCCCCCGGGGGCCGCTACAATGAGCAGTTCTTC.

The chain carries TRBV30 and TRBJ1-6, with TRBD1 matching over 7 bases. This CDR3 has 14 residues. J lost 13 bases, V lost 3 bases, and 12 bases had no gene match. Germline V gene lookup returns CDR1 GTSNPN and CDR2 SVGIG (reference sequence). As DNA, the CDR3 is TGTGCCTGGAGGACGGGACAGTCTGTTGTCCCCCTCCACTTT. It specifies CAWRTGQSVVPLHF.

The CDR3 protein is CASSARDGFNQPQHF. The CDR3 bases are TGTGCCAGCAGCGCCCGGGACGGATTCAATCAGCCCCAGCATTTT. This chain links TRBV7-6 with TRBJ1-5, with D maybe TRBD1 (5 bases). V lost 5 bases, J lost 3 bases, and 14 bases lay in between. The germline gives CDR1 SGHVS, CDR2 FNYEAQ. The CDR3 has 15 amino acids.